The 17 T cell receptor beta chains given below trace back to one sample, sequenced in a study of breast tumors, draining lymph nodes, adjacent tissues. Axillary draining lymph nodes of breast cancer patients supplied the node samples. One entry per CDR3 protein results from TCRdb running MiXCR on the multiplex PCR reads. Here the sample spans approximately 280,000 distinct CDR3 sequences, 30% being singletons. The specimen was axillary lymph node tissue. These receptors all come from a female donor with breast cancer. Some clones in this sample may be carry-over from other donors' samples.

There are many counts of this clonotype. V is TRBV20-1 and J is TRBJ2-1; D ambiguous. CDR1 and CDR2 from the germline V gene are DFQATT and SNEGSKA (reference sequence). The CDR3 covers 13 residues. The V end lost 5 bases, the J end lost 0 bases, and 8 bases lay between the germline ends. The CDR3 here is CSAWNPSYNEQFF. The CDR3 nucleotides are TGCAGTGCTTGGAACCCCTCCTACAATGAGCAGTTCTTC.

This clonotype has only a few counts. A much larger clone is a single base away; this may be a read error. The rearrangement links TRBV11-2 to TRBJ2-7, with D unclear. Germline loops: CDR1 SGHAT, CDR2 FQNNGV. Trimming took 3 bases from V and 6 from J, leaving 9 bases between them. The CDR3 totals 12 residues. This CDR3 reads CASSFRMSEQYF. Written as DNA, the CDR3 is TGTGCCAGCAGCTTTAGAATGAGCGAGCAGTACTTC.

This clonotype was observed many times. The CDR3 reads CSARIQGQGIYGYTF. The CDR3 DNA reads as TGCAGTGCTAGGATACAGGGACAGGGAATCTATGGCTACACCTTC. This rearrangement joins TRBV20-1 to TRBJ1-2; 9 nucleotides agree with TRBD1. Germline CDR1 DFQATT, CDR2 SNEGSKA (reference sequence). Unmatched junction bases numbered 9, after V lost 3 bases and J lost 4 bases. This CDR3 is built from 15 residues.

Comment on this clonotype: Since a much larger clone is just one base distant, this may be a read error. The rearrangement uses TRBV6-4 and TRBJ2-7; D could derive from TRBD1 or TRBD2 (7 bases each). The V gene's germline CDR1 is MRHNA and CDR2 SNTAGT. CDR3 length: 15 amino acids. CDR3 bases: TGTGCCAGCCTAAGGGCGGCCCAGGGGGACTACGAGCAGCACTTC. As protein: CASLRAAQGDYEQHF.

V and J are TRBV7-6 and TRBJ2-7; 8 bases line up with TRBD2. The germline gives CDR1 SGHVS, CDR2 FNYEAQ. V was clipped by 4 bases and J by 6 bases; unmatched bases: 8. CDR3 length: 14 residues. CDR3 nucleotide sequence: TGTGCCAGCAGCTCTCGCCGGGGGGGGCCCGAGCAGTACTTC. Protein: CASSSRRGGPEQYF.

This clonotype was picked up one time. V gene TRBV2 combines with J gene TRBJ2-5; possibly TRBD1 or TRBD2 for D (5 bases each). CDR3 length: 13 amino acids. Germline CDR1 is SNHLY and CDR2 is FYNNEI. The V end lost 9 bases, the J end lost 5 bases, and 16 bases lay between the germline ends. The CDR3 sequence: CARGMTGQETQYF. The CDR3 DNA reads TGTGCCAGGGGGATGACGGGGCAGGAGACCCAGTACTTC.

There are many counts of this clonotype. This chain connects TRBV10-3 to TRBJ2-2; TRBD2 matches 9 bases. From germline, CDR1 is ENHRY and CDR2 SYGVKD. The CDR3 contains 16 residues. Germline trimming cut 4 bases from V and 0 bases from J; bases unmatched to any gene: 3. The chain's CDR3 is CAISGLADANTGELFF. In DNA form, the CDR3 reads TGTGCCATCAGTGGACTAGCGGACGCGAACACCGGGGAGCTGTTTTTT.

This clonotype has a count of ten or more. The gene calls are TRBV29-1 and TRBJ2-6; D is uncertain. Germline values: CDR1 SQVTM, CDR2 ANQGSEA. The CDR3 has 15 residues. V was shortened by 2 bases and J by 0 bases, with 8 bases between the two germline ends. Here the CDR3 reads CSVELTRSGANVLTF. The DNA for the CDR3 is TGCAGCGTTGAACTGACACGCTCTGGGGCCAACGTCCTGACTTTC.

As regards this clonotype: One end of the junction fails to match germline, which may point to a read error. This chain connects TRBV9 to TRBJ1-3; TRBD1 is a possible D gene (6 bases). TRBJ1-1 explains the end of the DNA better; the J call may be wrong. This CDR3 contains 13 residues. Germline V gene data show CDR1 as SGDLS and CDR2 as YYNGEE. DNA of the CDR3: TGCGCCAGCAACCCCAGGGGAAACACTGAAGCTTTCTTT. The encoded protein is CASNPRGNTEAFF.

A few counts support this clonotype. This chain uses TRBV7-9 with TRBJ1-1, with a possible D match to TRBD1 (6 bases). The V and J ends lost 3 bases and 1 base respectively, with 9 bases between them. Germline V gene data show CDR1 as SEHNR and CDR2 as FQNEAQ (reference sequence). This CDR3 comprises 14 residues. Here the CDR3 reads CASSFGGGNTEAFF. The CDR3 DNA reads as TGTGCCAGCAGCTTTGGGGGCGGGAACACTGAAGCTTTCTTT.

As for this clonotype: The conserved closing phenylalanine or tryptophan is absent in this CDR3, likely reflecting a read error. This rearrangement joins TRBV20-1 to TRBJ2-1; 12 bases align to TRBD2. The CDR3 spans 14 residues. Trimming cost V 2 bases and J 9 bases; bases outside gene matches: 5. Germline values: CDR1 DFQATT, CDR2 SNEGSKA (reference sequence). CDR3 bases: TGCAGTGCTAGACGGCTAGCGGGAGGGGCTGAGCAGTTCCTC. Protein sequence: CSARRLAGGAEQFL.

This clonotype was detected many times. The CDR3 bases are TGTGCCAGCAGCCCCTTAGCGTCGAACACCGGGGAGCTGTTTTTT. As protein: CASSPLASNTGELFF. This sequence joins TRBV9 and TRBJ2-2; TRBD2 is a possible D gene (5 bases). With 4 bases removed from V and 0 bases from J, the gap between germline ends came to 10 bases. Germline values: CDR1 SGDLS, CDR2 YYNGEE. The CDR3 consists of 15 residues.

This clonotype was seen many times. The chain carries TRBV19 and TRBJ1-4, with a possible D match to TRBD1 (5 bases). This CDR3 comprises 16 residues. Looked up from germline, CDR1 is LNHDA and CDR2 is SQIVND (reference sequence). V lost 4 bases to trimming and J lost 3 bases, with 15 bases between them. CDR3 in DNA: TGTGCCAGTAGTAGGTCCCGGGACTTTTCTAATGAAAAACTGTTTTTT. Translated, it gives CASSRSRDFSNEKLFF.

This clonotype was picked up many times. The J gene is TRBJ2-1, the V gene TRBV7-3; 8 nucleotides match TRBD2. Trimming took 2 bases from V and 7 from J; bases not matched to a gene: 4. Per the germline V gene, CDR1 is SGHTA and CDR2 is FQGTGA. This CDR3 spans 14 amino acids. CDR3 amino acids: CASSLGSGKNEQFF. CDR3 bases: TGTGCCAGCAGCTTAGGTAGCGGGAAAAATGAGCAGTTCTTC.

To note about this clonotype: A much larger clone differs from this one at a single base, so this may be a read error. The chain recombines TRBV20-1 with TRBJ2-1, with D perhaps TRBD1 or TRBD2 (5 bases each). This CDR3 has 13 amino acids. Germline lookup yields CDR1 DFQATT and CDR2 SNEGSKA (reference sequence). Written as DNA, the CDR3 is TGCAGTGCTAGAGGGGACCTTTACAATGCGCAGTTCTTC. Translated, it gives CSARGDLYNAQFF.

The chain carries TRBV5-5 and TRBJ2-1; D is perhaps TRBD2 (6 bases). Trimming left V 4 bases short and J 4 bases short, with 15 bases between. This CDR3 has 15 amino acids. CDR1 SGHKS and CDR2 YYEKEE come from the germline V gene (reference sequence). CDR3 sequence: CASSREISGYNEQFF. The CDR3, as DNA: TGTGCCAGCAGCAGAGAAATTAGCGGTTACAATGAGCAGTTCTTC. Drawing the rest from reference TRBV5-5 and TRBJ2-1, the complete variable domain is DAGVTQSPTHLIKTRGQQVTLRCSPISGHKSVSWYQQVLGQGPQFIFQYYEKEERGRGNFPDRFSARQFPNYSSELNVNALLLGDSALYLCASSREISGYNEQFFGPGTRLTVL.

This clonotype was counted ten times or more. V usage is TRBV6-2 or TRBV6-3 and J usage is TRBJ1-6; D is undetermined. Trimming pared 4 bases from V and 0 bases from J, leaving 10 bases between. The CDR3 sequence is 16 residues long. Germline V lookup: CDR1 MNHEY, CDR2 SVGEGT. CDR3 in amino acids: CASSWDKSSYNSPLHF. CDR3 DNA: TGTGCCAGCAGTTGGGATAAGAGCTCCTATAATTCACCCCTCCACTTT.